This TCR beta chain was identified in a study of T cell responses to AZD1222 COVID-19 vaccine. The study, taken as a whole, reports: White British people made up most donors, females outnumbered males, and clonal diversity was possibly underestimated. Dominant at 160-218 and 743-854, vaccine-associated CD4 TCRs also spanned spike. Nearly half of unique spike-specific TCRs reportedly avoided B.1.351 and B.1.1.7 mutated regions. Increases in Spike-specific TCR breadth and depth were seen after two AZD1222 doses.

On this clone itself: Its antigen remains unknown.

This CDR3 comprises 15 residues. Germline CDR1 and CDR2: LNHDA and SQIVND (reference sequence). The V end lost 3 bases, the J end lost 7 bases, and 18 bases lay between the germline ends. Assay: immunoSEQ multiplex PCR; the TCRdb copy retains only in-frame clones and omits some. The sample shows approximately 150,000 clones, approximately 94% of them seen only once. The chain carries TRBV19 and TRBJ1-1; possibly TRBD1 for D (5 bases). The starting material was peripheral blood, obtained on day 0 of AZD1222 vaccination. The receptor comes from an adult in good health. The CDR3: CASSIMPGKGHEAFF. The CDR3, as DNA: TGTGCCAGTAGTATTATGCCAGGGAAGGGCCATGAAGCTTTCTTT.